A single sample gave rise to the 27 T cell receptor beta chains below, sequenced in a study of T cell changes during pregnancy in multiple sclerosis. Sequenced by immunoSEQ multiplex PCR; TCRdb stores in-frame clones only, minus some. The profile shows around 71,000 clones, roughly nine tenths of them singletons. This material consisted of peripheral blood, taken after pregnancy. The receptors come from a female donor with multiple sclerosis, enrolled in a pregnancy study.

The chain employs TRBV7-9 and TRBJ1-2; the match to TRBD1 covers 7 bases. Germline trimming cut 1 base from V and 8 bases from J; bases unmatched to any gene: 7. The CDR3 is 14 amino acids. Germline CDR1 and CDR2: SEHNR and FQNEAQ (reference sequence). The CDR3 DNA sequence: TGTGCCAGCAGCTTAGTCGGCAGGGGGGAAGGCTACACCTTC. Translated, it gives CASSLVGRGEGYTF. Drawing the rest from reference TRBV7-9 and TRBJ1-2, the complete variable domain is DTGVSQNPRHKITKRGQNVTFRCDPISEHNRLYWYRQTLGQGPEFLTYFQNEAQLEKSRLLSDRFSAERPKGSFSTLEIQRTEQGDSAMYLCASSLVGRGEGYTFGSGTRLTVV.

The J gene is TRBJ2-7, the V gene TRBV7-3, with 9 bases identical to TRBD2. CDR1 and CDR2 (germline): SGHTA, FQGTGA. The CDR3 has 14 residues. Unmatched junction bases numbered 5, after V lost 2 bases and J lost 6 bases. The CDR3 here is CASSLVAGAGEQYF. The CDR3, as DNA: TGTGCCAGCAGCTTAGTAGCGGGAGCAGGCGAGCAGTACTTC.

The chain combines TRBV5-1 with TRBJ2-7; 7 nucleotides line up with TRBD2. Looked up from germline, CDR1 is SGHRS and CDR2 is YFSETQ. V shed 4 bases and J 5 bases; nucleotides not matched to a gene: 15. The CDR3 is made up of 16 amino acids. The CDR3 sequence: CASSPTTGRETDEQYF. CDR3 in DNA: TGCGCCAGCAGCCCTACAACGGGGCGGGAGACCGACGAGCAGTACTTC.

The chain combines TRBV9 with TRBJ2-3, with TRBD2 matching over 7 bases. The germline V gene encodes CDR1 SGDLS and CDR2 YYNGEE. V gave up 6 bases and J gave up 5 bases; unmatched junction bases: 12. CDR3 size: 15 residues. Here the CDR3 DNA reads TGTGCCAGCACCAGCCGGACTAGAGACCGAGATACGCAGTATTTT. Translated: CASTSRTRDRDTQYF.

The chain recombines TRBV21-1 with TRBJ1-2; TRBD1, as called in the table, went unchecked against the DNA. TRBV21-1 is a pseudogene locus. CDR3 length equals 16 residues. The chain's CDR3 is CASSKFRKSMNYGYTF. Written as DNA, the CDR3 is TGTGCCAGCAGCAAATTCAGGAAGAGTATGAACTATGGCTACACCTTC.

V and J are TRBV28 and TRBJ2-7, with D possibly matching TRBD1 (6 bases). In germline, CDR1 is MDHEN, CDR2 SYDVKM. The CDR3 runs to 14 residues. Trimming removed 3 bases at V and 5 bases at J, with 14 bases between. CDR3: CASSFEGQVDEQYF. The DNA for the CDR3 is TGTGCCAGCAGTTTCGAGGGACAAGTCGACGAGCAGTACTTC.

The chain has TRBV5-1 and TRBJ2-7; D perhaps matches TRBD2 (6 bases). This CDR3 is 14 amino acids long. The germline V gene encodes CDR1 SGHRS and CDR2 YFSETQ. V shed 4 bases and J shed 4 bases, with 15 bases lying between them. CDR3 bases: TGCGCCAGCAGCGGGGAGACTAGTCCGTACGAGCAGTACTTC. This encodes CASSGETSPYEQYF.

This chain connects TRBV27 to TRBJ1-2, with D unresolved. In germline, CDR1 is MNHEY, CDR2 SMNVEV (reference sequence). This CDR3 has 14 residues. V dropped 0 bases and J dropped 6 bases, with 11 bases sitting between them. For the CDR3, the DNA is TGTGCCAGCAGTTTATCGCGACTATCACATGGCTACACCTTC. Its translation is CASSLSRLSHGYTF.

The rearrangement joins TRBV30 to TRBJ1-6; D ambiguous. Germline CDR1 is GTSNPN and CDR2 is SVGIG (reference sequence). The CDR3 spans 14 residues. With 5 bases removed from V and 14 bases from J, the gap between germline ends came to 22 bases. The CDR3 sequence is CAWSSGPVRNALHF. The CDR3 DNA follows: TGTGCCTGGTCCTCGGGTCCAGTACGGAACGCCCTCCACTTT.

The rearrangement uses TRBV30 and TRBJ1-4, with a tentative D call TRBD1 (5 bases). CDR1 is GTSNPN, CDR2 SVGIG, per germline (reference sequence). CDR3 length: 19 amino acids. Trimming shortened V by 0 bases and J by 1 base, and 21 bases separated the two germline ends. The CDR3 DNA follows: TGTGCCTGGAGTGTACCTGGGCGCCAGGGTGGATTAACTAATGAAAAACTGTTTTTT. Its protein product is CAWSVPGRQGGLTNEKLFF.

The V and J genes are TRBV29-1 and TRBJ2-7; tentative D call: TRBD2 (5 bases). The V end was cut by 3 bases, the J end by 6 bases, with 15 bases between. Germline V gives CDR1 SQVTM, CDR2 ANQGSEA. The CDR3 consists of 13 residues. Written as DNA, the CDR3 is TGCAGCGTTGACGGGGAAGGAGGTGGCGAGCAGTACTTC. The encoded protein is CSVDGEGGGEQYF.

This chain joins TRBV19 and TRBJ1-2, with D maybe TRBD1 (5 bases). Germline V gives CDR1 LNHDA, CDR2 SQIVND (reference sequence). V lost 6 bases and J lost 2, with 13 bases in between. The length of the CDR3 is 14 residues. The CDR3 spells CASRISGENYGYTF. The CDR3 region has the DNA TGTGCCAGTAGAATCTCGGGGGAAAACTATGGCTACACCTTC.

This CDR3 reads CASSQEIGGLGQPQHF. The CDR3 DNA reads TGCGCCAGCAGCCAAGAGATAGGGGGACTAGGTCAGCCCCAGCATTTT. The chain recombines TRBV4-1 with TRBJ1-5; D might be TRBD1 (6 bases). CDR3 length equals 16 residues. Per the germline V gene, CDR1 is MGHRA and CDR2 is YSYEKL. With 0 bases removed from V and 6 bases from J, the gap between germline ends came to 15 bases.

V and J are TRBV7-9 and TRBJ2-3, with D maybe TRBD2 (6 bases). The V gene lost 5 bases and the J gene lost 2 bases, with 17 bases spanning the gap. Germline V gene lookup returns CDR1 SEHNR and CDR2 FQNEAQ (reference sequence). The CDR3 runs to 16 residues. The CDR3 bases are TGTGCCAGCAGCACCCGAAAGGGGCGGGACACAGATACGCAGTATTTT. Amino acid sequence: CASSTRKGRDTDTQYF.

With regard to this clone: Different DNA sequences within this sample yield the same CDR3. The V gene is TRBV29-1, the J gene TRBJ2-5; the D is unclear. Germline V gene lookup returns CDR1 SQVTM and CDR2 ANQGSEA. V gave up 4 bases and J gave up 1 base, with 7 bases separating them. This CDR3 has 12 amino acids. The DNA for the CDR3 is TGCAGCGTTGGCGGCGGCCAAGAGACCCAGTACTTC. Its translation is CSVGGGQETQYF.

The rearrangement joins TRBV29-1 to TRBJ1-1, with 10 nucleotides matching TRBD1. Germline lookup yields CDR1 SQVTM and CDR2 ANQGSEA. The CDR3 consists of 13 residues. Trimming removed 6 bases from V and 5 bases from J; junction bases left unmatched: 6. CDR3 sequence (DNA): TGCAGCGTGCGACAGGGGGCGAGTACTGAAGCTTTCTTT. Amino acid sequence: CSVRQGASTEAFF.

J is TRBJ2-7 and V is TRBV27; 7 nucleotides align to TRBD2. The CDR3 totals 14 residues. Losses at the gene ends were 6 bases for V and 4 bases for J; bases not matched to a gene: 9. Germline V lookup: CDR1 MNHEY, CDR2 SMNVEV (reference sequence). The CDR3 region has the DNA TGTGCCAGCAGCGCCGGCGGGAGTGTGTACGAGCAGTACTTC. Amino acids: CASSAGGSVYEQYF.

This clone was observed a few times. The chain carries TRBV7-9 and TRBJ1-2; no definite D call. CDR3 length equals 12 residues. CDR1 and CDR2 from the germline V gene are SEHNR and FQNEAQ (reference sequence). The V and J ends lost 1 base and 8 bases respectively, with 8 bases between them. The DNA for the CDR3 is TGTGCCAGCAGCTTAGAGAGGTTGGGCTACACCTTC. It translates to CASSLERLGYTF.

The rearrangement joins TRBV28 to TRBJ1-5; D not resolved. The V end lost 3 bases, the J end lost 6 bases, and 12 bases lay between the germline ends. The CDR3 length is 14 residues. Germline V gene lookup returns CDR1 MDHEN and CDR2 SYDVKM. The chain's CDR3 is CASSFLLAGQPQHF. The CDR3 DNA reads TGTGCCAGCAGTTTTCTCCTGGCTGGTCAGCCCCAGCATTTT.

DNA for the CDR3: TGTGCCAGCAGCCTAACGGTCAAACAGGGGGCGTTAGCCAGGGGGTACTTC. Translating gives CASSLTVKQGALARGYF. This chain connects TRBV7-9 to TRBJ2-7, with TRBD1 identical over 9 bases. The CDR3 spans 17 residues. Germline V gene sequence: CDR1 SEHNR, CDR2 FQNEAQ (reference sequence). V lost 5 bases, J lost 12 bases, and 23 bases stayed unmatched.

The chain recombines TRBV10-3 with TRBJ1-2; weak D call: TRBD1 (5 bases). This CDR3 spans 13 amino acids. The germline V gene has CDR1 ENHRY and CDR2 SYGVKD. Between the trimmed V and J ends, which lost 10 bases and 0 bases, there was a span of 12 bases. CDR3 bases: TGTGCCACCCAAGACAGAGCTAACTATGGCTACACCTTC. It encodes CATQDRANYGYTF.

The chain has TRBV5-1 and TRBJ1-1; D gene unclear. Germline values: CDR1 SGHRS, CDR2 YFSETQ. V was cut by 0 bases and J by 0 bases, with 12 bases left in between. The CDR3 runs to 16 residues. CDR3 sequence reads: CASSLEQSPLNTEAFF. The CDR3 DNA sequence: TGCGCCAGCAGCTTGGAACAGAGCCCATTGAACACTGAAGCTTTCTTT. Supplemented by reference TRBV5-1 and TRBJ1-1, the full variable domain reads KAGVTQTPRYLIKTRGQQVTLSCSPISGHRSVSWYQQTPGQGLQFLFEYFSETQRNKGNFPGRFSGRQFSNSRSEMNVSTLELGDSALYLCASSLEQSPLNTEAFFGQGTRLTVV.

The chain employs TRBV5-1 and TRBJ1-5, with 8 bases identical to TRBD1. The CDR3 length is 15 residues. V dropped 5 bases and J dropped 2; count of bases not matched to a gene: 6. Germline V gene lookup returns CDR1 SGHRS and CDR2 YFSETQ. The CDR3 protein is CASSRTGHGNQPQHF. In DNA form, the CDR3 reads TGCGCCAGCAGTAGGACAGGGCACGGCAATCAGCCCCAGCATTTT.

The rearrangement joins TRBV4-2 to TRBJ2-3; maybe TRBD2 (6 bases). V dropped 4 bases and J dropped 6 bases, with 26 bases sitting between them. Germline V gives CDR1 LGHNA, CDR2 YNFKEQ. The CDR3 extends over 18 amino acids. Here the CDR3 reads CASSPQAQRAGSADTQYF. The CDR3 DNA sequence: TGTGCCAGCAGCCCCCAGGCCCAGCGGGCGGGCTCTGCGGATACGCAGTATTTT.

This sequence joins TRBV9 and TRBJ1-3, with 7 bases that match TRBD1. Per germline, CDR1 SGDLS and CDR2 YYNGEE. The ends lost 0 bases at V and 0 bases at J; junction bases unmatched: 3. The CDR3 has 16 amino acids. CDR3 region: CASSVEDRLSGNTIYF. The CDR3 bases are TGTGCCAGCAGCGTAGAGGACAGGCTCTCTGGAAACACCATATATTTT.

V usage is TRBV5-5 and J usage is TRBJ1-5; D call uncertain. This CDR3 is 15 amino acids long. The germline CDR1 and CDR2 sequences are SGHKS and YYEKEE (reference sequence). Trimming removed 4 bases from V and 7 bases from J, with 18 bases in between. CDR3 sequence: CASSHEGDGRQPQHF. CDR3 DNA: TGTGCCAGCAGCCATGAGGGTGACGGCCGGCAGCCCCAGCATTTT.

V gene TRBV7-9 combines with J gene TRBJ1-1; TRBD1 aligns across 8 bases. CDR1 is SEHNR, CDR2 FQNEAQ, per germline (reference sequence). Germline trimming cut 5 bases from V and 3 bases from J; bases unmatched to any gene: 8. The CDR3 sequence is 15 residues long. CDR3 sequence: CASSRTGSGHTEAFF. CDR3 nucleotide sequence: TGTGCCAGCAGCAGGACAGGGAGTGGTCACACTGAAGCTTTCTTT.